The following is a TCR beta chain sequence with its context. Enrolled through a virtual design, the participants were between about 18 and 100 years of age and came from some 25 US areas. After removal of 5 bases from V and 0 bases from J, the junction contained 8 bases not matched to a gene. Germline-derived CDR1 and CDR2 are SSHAT and FNYEAQ (reference sequence). The CDR3 has 17 amino acids. The source of the sample is a study of blood T cell repertoires in COVID-19. In the original processing: Nucleated cell counts were estimated from reference gene primer amplification. Clones were sequenced by immunoSEQ multiplex PCR, and TCRdb holds only the in-frame ones, with some missing. Clone size and V and J calls were adopted from that table, with D and trimming inferred from the DNA. Altogether 200,000 to 250,000 clones are present, roughly four fifths being singletons, with the ten largest covering 4.8%.

The material sequenced was PBMCs or T cells enriched from blood (not recorded which). This clonotype was sampled from a woman aged 45-65 years who had been exposed to COVID-19. The chain is built from TRBV7-7 and TRBJ2-5, with TRBD2 matching over 11 bases. In DNA, the CDR3 is TGTGCCAGCAGCCCCTTGACTAGCGGGGTCTACCAAGAGACCCAGTACTTC. Its translation is CASSPLTSGVYQETQYF.